This is a list of T cell receptor beta chains from one sample in a study of T-cell memory formation after mild COVID-19. TCRdb re-derived calls from the 5' RACE reads in MiXCR, one entry per CDR3 protein. The top ten clones hold 9% to 15% of a sample with about 470,000 distinct CDR3 sequences, about 20% of them seen once. Source material: PBMCs or a T cell subset sorted from them (not recorded which). These receptors were collected from an adult woman who had mild COVID-19 (a few samples of this study predate the infection). Cell type and time point are not known. Both conserved end residues are part of each CDR3. D genes are given only for firm matches. Expanded clones get a size class; other rows say once, few or many, or leave the size out.

few 15 TRBJ2-1 TRBV9 . TGTGCCAGCAGCGGAGCGGACGGATACTCCAATGATCAGTTCTTC CASSGADGYSNDQFF
. 15 TRBJ2-5 TRBV7-8 . TGTGCCAGCATCCTCCAGGGTAATGCACAAGAGACCCAGTACTTC CASILQGNAQETQYF
few 15 TRBJ2-1 TRBV7-9 . TGTGCCAGCAGCTTAAGCGGGTGGGCCTACAATGAGCAGTTCTTC CASSLSGWAYNEQFF
few 15 TRBJ2-7 TRBV12-3/TRBV12-4 TRBD1 TGTGCCAGCAGTTTAGTCGGGACAGTCTCCTACGAGCAGTACTTC CASSLVGTVSYEQYF
few 14 TRBJ2-7 TRBV7-9 TRBD1 TGTGCCAGCAGCTCGACCGGGACAGCCTACGAGCAGTACTTC CASSSTGTAYEQYF
few 17 TRBJ2-7 TRBV5-8 . TGTGCCAGCAGCTCCCCCCCCAGATCCCTTTCCCTCTACGAGCAGTACTTC CASSSPPRSLSLYEQYF
. 16 TRBJ2-3 TRBV4-3 . TGCGCCAGCAGCCAAGGGGCAAGAGGGGTACGGGATACGCAGTATTTT CASSQGARGVRDTQYF
few 14 TRBJ2-7 TRBV6-5 . TGTGCCAGCAGCCCCCGGAAGAACCCGACGGAGCAGTACTTC CASSPRKNPTEQYF
. 16 TRBJ2-1 TRBV5-1 TRBD1 TGCGCCAGCAGTCCCGGACAGGTATACTCCTACAATGAGCAGTTCTTC CASSPGQVYSYNEQFF
few 13 TRBJ2-5 TRBV11-1 . TGTGCCAGCAGCTTAGAGATCCAAGAGACCCAGTACTTC CASSLEIQETQYF
. 15 TRBJ2-2 TRBV4-1 TRBD2 TGCGCCAGCAGCGCTGGGACTAGCGGGACCGGGGAGCTGTTTTTT CASSAGTSGTGELFF
. 16 TRBJ2-5 TRBV6-2/TRBV6-3 . TGTGCCAGCAGTCAACCCAGGACAGCTCCGATGGAGACCCAGTACTTC CASSQPRTAPMETQYF
. 16 TRBJ2-1 TRBV20-1 TRBD2 TGCAGTGCTACAGGGACTAGCGGGAGTAAAACCAATGAGCAGTTCTTC CSATGTSGSKTNEQFF
few 15 TRBJ2-3 TRBV6-5 TRBD2 TGTGCCAGCAGTAAGGCTAGCGGGGGGGCAGATACGCAGTATTTT CASSKASGGADTQYF
few 15 TRBJ2-3 TRBV20-1 TRBD2 TGCAGTGCTAGAGATCAAGCGGGGCACACAGATACGCAGTATTTT CSARDQAGHTDTQYF
few 14 TRBJ1-2 TRBV3-1 . TGTGCCAGCAGCCAAGCCAGCAGGGGCAATGGCTACACCTTC CASSQASRGNGYTF
few 18 TRBJ2-3 TRBV7-2 TRBD2 TGTGCCAGCAGCTACACTAGCGGGAGGTTTGACTTCCCAGATACGCAGTATTTT CASSYTSGRFDFPDTQYF
few 11 TRBJ2-7 TRBV30 TRBD1 TGTGCCTGGACACAGGGGGCCGGGCAGTACTTC CAWTQGAGQYF
few 13 TRBJ1-1 TRBV18 TRBD1 TGTGCCAGCTCACAAGGACAGGGGGACGAAGCTTTCTTT CASSQGQGDEAFF
. 13 TRBJ2-7 TRBV4-3 . TGCGCCAGCAGCCAACGAAACGTAAACGAGCAGTACTTC CASSQRNVNEQYF
few 15 TRBJ2-1 TRBV9 TRBD2 TGTGCCAGCAGCGCATTAGCGGGATACGACCATGAGCAGTTCTTC CASSALAGYDHEQFF
. 15 TRBJ2-1 TRBV20-1 TRBD2 TGCAGTGCTATACTAGCGGGAGCCCGAGGGAATGAGCAGTTCTTC CSAILAGARGNEQFF
. 14 TRBJ2-7 TRBV5-1 . TGCGCCAGCAGCATTGACCAGGGGCTGGGGGAGCAGTACTTC CASSIDQGLGEQYF
. 15 TRBJ2-7 TRBV5-1 TRBD1 TGCGCCAGCAGAACTGCTGGACAGGGGGCCTACGAGCAGTACTTC CASRTAGQGAYEQYF
few 15 TRBJ2-7 TRBV4-2 . TGTGCCAGCAGCCAAGATCTAGCGACCCACTACGAGCAGTACTTC CASSQDLATHYEQYF
. 16 TRBJ1-1 TRBV27 TRBD1 TGTGCCAGCAGTTCCGGACAGGGTACTATGAACACTGAAGCTTTCTTT CASSSGQGTMNTEAFF
many 15 TRBJ2-3 TRBV12-3/TRBV12-4 TRBD2 TGTGCCAGCAGTGGACTTGGACTAGCGACAGATACGCAGTATTTT CASSGLGLATDTQYF
. 15 TRBJ2-3 TRBV5-4 TRBD1 TGTGCCAGCAGCAAGGACAGGATCCGCACAGATACGCAGTATTTT CASSKDRIRTDTQYF
. 17 TRBJ2-5 TRBV7-6 TRBD2 TGTGCCAGCAGCTTACCACCTAGCGGGGGGGCCGGAGAGACCCAGTACTTC CASSLPPSGGAGETQYF
. 12 TRBJ2-7 TRBV20-1 . TGCAGTGCTAGAGATGATGCGTACGAGCAGTACTTC CSARDDAYEQYF
many 16 TRBJ2-7 TRBV1 . TGCACCAGCAGCCAAGTGCGGGTTTGTTCGGACTACGAGCAGTACTTC CTSSQVRVCSDYEQYF
many 15 TRBJ2-2 TRBV6-5 . TGTGCCAGCAGGCCACCGGGACAGAACACCGGGGAGCTGTTTTTT CASRPPGQNTGELFF
. 14 TRBJ2-1 TRBV9 TRBD1 TGTGCCAGCAGCGTAGCACAGGGGGCTTGGGAGCAGTTCTTC CASSVAQGAWEQFF
few 13 TRBJ2-2 TRBV13 . TGTGCCAGCAGGCCCCGCCCAACCGGGGAGCTGTTTTTT CASRPRPTGELFF
few 16 TRBJ2-7 TRBV4-1 TRBD2 TGCGCCAGCAGCCTGGCTAGCGGGGGCTTCTCCTACGAGCAGTACTTC CASSLASGGFSYEQYF
few 14 TRBJ2-7 TRBV5-6 . TGTGCCAGCAGAGGTAGGGGCCCCTTCTACGAGCAGTACTTC CASRGRGPFYEQYF
. 13 TRBJ1-1 TRBV6-1 . TGTGCCAGCAGTGATTTCGGGGATCTGGGCGCTTTCTTT CASSDFGDLGAFF
. 21 TRBJ2-1 TRBV24-1 TRBD2 TGTGCCACCAGTGATTTACCGACATCGACTAGCGGGAGAGCGACCTACAATGAGCAGTTCTTC CATSDLPTSTSGRATYNEQFF
few 14 TRBJ2-7 TRBV7-9 . TGTGCCAGCTTGGGGGGCCCGGGGGTCTACGAGCAGTACTTC CASLGGPGVYEQYF
. 16 TRBJ1-2 TRBV9 TRBD1 TGTGCCAGCAGTCGACAGGTGACAGGGTCGGACTATGGCTACACCTTC CASSRQVTGSDYGYTF
. 16 TRBJ2-5 TRBV5-4 TRBD2 TGTGCCAGCAGCCTTGGGACTAGCGGGAGTAGCGGGACCCAGTACTTC CASSLGTSGSSGTQYF
few 16 TRBJ2-5 TRBV7-8 TRBD2 TGTGCCAGCAGCCACGGGGCGGGGGGGCCGAAGAAGACCCAGTACTTC CASSHGAGGPKKTQYF
. 18 TRBJ1-6 TRBV11-2 . TGTGCCAGCAGCCCTCCCCGGGACGGATTTTACGGGAATTCACCCCTCCACTTT CASSPPRDGFYGNSPLHF